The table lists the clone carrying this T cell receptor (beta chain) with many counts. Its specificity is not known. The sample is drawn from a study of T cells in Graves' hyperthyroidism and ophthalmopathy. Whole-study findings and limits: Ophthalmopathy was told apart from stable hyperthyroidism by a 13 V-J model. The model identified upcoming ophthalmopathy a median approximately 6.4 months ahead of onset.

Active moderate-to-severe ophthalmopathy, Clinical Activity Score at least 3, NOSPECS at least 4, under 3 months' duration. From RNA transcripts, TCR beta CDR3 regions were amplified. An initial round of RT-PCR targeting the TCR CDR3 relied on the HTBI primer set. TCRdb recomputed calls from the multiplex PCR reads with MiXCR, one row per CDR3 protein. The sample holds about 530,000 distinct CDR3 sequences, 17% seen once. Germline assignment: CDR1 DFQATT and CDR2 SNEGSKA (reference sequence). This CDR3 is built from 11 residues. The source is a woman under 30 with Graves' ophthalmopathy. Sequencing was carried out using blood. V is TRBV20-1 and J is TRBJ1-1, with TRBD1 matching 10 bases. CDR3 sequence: CRGTGEGEAFF. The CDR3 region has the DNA TGCAGAGGGACAGGGGAAGGTGAAGCTTTCTTT.